The 28 T cell receptor beta chains below were found in one sample sequenced in a study of beta chain features in type 1 diabetes. Sequencing targeted expressed TCRB transcripts, as all isolated RNA had been reverse transcribed. Generated by immunoSEQ multiplex PCR, the TCRdb table keeps only in-frame clones and is missing some. The sample consists of 140,000 to 150,000 clones, about 10% of them appearing once. Sequencing used naive CD4+ T cells from blood. All receptors derive from a man younger than 30 in good health.

The chain's CDR3 is CASSLWGEETQYF. The CDR3 DNA reads TGTGCCAGCAGCTTATGGGGGGAAGAGACCCAGTACTTC. This chain uses TRBV7-2 with TRBJ2-5; the D gene is possibly TRBD2 (6 bases). The CDR3 sequence is 13 residues long. Germline loops: CDR1 SGHTA, CDR2 FQGNSA. V gave up 2 bases and J gave up 3 bases, with 7 bases separating them.

This clone was seen ten or more times. This chain uses TRBV7-2 with TRBJ2-7, with no clear D. Germline V CDR1 and CDR2: SGHTA, FQGNSA. V lost 0 bases and J lost 2, with 8 bases in between. The CDR3 spans 14 residues. CDR3 DNA: TGTGCCAGCAGCTTAGCAGGCGGTGCCTACGAGCAGTACTTC. This sequence encodes CASSLAGGAYEQYF.

V usage is TRBV6-1 and J usage is TRBJ1-5; D might be TRBD1 (5 bases). Per germline, CDR1 MNHNS and CDR2 SASEGT. The CDR3 runs to 14 residues. V was pared by 1 base and J by 5 bases, with 9 bases between. The CDR3 loop is CASSEGRDDQPQHF. CDR3 bases: TGTGCCAGCAGTGAAGGGCGGGACGATCAGCCCCAGCATTTT.

V and J are TRBV7-9 and TRBJ2-7; D perhaps matches TRBD1 (6 bases). CDR3 size: 14 residues. V gave up 2 bases and J gave up 0 bases, with 8 bases separating them. Germline V lookup: CDR1 SEHNR, CDR2 FQNEAQ (reference sequence). CDR3 DNA: TGTGCCAGCAGCTTACAGGGGATCTCCTACGAGCAGTACTTC. Amino acid sequence: CASSLQGISYEQYF.

This chain links TRBV23-1 with TRBJ2-7, with 7 bases identical to TRBD1. TRBV23-1 counts as an open reading frame of uncertain function. V was clipped by 4 bases and J by 4 bases; unmatched bases: 16. This CDR3 region has 17 residues. CDR3 DNA: TGCGCCAGCAGTCCCCTCTCCCCCCGGGACAGTCTTTACGAGCAGTACTTC. Protein: CASSPLSPRDSLYEQYF.

This clone was detected ten times or more. The J gene is TRBJ2-3, the V gene TRBV29-1, with D possibly being TRBD2 (6 bases). V lost 2 bases and J lost 2, with 14 bases in between. CDR1 is SQVTM, CDR2 ANQGSEA, per germline. This CDR3 region has 15 residues. CDR3 DNA: TGCAGCGTTGAATCATCCCAGCGGGTCACAGATACGCAGTATTTT. Translating gives CSVESSQRVTDTQYF.

The chain joins TRBV9 to TRBJ2-1; TRBD1 agrees at 7 bases. The length of the CDR3 is 17 residues. Trimming at V came to 3 bases and at J to 4 bases, leaving 13 bases not matched to a gene. Germline CDR1 reads SGDLS; CDR2 reads YYNGEE. The CDR3 sequence is CASSAEQGPTKYNEQFF. The CDR3 region has the DNA TGTGCCAGCAGCGCAGAACAGGGGCCGACGAAATACAATGAGCAGTTCTTC.

The chain joins TRBV7-7 to TRBJ1-4; D unclear. The CDR3 extends over 13 amino acids. The V end lost 1 base, the J end lost 7 bases, and 7 bases lay between the germline ends. CDR1 is SSHAT, CDR2 FNYEAQ, per germline (reference sequence). The CDR3: CASSLDSSEKLFF. CDR3 nucleotide sequence: TGTGCCAGCAGCTTAGACAGCTCTGAAAAACTGTTTTTT.

This clone appeared a few times. The chain is built from TRBV18 and TRBJ1-1; D not certain. The V gene lost 3 bases and the J gene lost 4 bases, with 12 bases spanning the gap. The CDR3 contains 14 residues. Germline CDR1 KGHSH, CDR2 LQKENI. The CDR3 region has the DNA TGTGCCAGCTCACCCACCTGGGAGACCACTGAAGCTTTCTTT. Protein: CASSPTWETTEAFF.

The genes are TRBV15 and TRBJ1-3; 8 bases line up with TRBD1. Germline trimming cut 4 bases from V and 2 bases from J; bases unmatched to any gene: 1. CDR3 length equals 14 residues. Per the germline V gene, CDR1 is LNHNV and CDR2 is YYDKDF (reference sequence). CDR3 nucleotides: TGTGCCACCAGCACGGACAGGGCTGGAAACACCATATATTTT. Its translation: CATSTDRAGNTIYF.

The chain uses TRBV4-3 and TRBJ2-7, with TRBD2 matching over 7 bases. From germline, CDR1 is LGHNA and CDR2 YSLEER. With 1 base clipped from V and 2 bases from J, the junction kept 8 bases outside the gene matches. The CDR3 has 16 residues. CDR3 sequence (DNA): TGCGCCAGCAGCCAAGGTTCGAGGGGAGGGACCTACGAGCAGTACTTC. The encoded protein is CASSQGSRGGTYEQYF.

This clone was seen a handful of times. V and J are TRBV19 and TRBJ1-2, with D unresolved. CDR1 and CDR2 from the germline V gene are LNHDA and SQIVND (reference sequence). The CDR3 is 14 residues long. Deletions cut 5 bases from V and 6 bases from J, with 16 bases between. CDR3 nucleotide sequence: TGTGCCAGTAGTTCAACAGCTATTCGGAATGGCTACACCTTC. Its translation: CASSSTAIRNGYTF.

The rearrangement joins TRBV18 to TRBJ1-6, with a weak D call TRBD1 (5 bases). Trimming removed 2 bases from V and 9 bases from J, with 14 bases in between. CDR1 and CDR2 from the germline V gene are KGHSH and LQKENI. This CDR3 is built from 15 residues. The CDR3 spells CASSPGQGSVSPLHF. In DNA form, the CDR3 reads TGTGCCAGCTCACCAGGTCAGGGTTCGGTTTCACCCCTCCACTTT.

This clone was counted a few times. The chain links TRBV4-3 to TRBJ1-1, with 9 nucleotides matching TRBD1. CDR3 size: 16 residues. Germline V gives CDR1 LGHNA, CDR2 YSLEER. Losses at the gene ends were 3 bases for V and 5 bases for J; bases not matched to a gene: 10. The CDR3 loop reads CASSQSTGGARTEAFF. For the CDR3, the DNA is TGCGCCAGCAGCCAGAGTACAGGGGGCGCGCGTACTGAAGCTTTCTTT.

The chain uses TRBV28 and TRBJ1-5; D possibly corresponds to TRBD1 (5 bases). V lost 6 bases and J 4 bases, leaving 13 bases between the germline ends. Germline-derived CDR1 and CDR2 are MDHEN and SYDVKM. The CDR3 runs 14 residues. In DNA, the CDR3 is TGTGCCAGCAGCCAGGGCCCGAGGAATCAGCCCCAGCATTTT. Amino acids: CASSQGPRNQPQHF.

This clone was seen a few times. The chain has TRBV28 and TRBJ2-5; TRBD2 aligns across 15 bases. Trimming removed 4 bases from V and 7 bases from J; junction bases left unmatched: 7. This CDR3 contains 16 residues. Germline CDR1 MDHEN, CDR2 SYDVKM. CDR3 coding DNA: TGTGCCAGCAGTTACGGACTAGCGGGGGGGCTTATGACCCAGTACTTC. Its protein product is CASSYGLAGGLMTQYF.

The rearrangement links TRBV30 to TRBJ1-2; possibly TRBD1 for D (5 bases). The CDR3 loop spans 12 amino acids. Deletions cut 4 bases from V and 1 base from J, with 7 bases between. Germline-derived CDR1 and CDR2 are GTSNPN and SVGIG (reference sequence). CDR3 region: CAWTGGNYGYTF. CDR3 coding DNA: TGTGCCTGGACGGGGGGTAACTATGGCTACACCTTC.

Many counts were recorded for this clone. The chain couples TRBV7-9 to TRBJ2-6, with 7 bases aligning to TRBD1. The CDR3 spans 15 residues. The trim removed 4 bases at V and 2 bases at J, leaving 2 bases unmatched. Germline assignment: CDR1 SEHNR and CDR2 FQNEAQ (reference sequence). The CDR3 nucleotides read TGTGCCAGCAGCTCCGGACAGGCTGGGGCCAACGTCCTGACTTTC. This encodes CASSSGQAGANVLTF.

This clone has ten or more counts. V and J are TRBV30 and TRBJ1-5; TRBD1 matches 8 bases. V was clipped by 4 bases and J by 2 bases; unmatched bases: 7. The germline V gene has CDR1 GTSNPN and CDR2 SVGIG (reference sequence). The CDR3 spans 15 residues. Written as DNA, the CDR3 is TGTGCCTGGAACTTGCAGGGGGCGGGCAATCAGCCCCAGCATTTT. It specifies CAWNLQGAGNQPQHF.

CDR3 coding DNA: TGTGCCAGCAGCTTAGCGCGAAACACCGGGGAGCTGTTTTTT. This translates into CASSLARNTGELFF. The J gene is TRBJ2-2, the V gene TRBV11-2; D is ambiguous. Germline CDR1 reads SGHAT; CDR2 reads FQNNGV. V was pared by 1 base and J by 2 bases, with 5 bases between. The CDR3 sequence is 14 residues long. The variable domain in full, completed from reference TRBV11-2 and TRBJ2-2, reads EAGVAQSPRYKIIEKRQSVAFWCNPISGHATLYWYQQILGQGPKLLIQFQNNGVVDDSQLPKDRFSAERLKGVDSTLKIQPAKLEDSAVYLCASSLARNTGELFFGEGSRLTVL.

This clone was picked up a small number of times. The chain is built from TRBV19 and TRBJ1-5, with D possibly TRBD1 on 6 matching bases. Germline values: CDR1 LNHDA, CDR2 SQIVND (reference sequence). The ends were cut back, 5 bases at V and 11 bases at J, with 16 bases in the middle. The CDR3 loop spans 13 amino acids. CDR3 in amino acids: CASSSPGVRAQHF. The CDR3 DNA sequence: TGTGCCAGTAGTTCGCCAGGGGTCAGGGCCCAGCATTTT.

As concerns this clone: The sample carries other DNA sequences with the same CDR3. This chain links TRBV18 with TRBJ2-5, with unresolved D. Between the trimmed V and J ends, which lost 3 bases and 3 bases, there was a span of 8 bases. Germline loops: CDR1 KGHSH, CDR2 LQKENI. The CDR3 runs to 13 residues. The DNA for the CDR3 is TGTGCCAGCTCACCTGGCCTCGAAGAGACCCAGTACTTC. Protein product: CASSPGLEETQYF. The variable domain in full, completed from reference TRBV18 and TRBJ2-5, reads NAGVMQNPRHLVRRRGQEARLRCSPMKGHSHVYWYRQLPEEGLKFMVYLQKENIIDESGMPKERFSAEFPKEGPSILRIQQVVRGDSAAYFCASSPGLEETQYFGPGTRLLVL.

The V gene is TRBV5-1, the J gene TRBJ2-2, with 7 bases lining up with TRBD2. The V gene's germline CDR1 is SGHRS and CDR2 YFSETQ. V trimming: 3 bases; J trimming: 2 bases; junction bases outside the gene matches: 4. The CDR3 totals 15 residues. CDR3 in amino acids: CASSWGGVNTGELFF. The CDR3 nucleotides read TGCGCCAGCAGCTGGGGGGGAGTAAACACCGGGGAGCTGTTTTTT.

The sample holds a few counts of this clone. The V call is TRBV7-3, the J call TRBJ2-2; no firm D call. This CDR3 is built from 13 residues. Germline lookup yields CDR1 SGHTA and CDR2 FQGTGA. V was shortened by 5 bases and J by 2 bases, with 6 bases between the two germline ends. The CDR3 DNA is TGTGCCAGCAGCAAATCAAACACCGGGGAGCTGTTTTTT. Translating it yields CASSKSNTGELFF.

The CDR3 nucleotides are TGTGCCAGCAGTTTACCTCAGGGGTTGGGCGAGCAGTACTTC. The encoded protein is CASSLPQGLGEQYF. The V gene is TRBV28, the J gene TRBJ2-7; a possible D gene is TRBD1 (6 bases). CDR3 length: 14 amino acids. The germline V gene has CDR1 MDHEN and CDR2 SYDVKM. V was shortened by 2 bases and J by 6 bases, with 14 bases between the two germline ends.

This clone appeared a few times. The chain couples TRBV25-1 to TRBJ2-3; 12 bases match TRBD1. CDR1 and CDR2 from the germline V gene are MGHDK and SYGVNS. With 4 bases clipped from V and 4 bases from J, the junction kept 3 bases outside the gene matches. This CDR3 has 15 residues. The CDR3 sequence is CASSAGQGAADTQYF. The CDR3, as DNA: TGTGCCAGCAGTGCGGGACAGGGGGCGGCAGATACGCAGTATTTT.

The chain joins TRBV27 to TRBJ2-3; 9 bases fit TRBD1. CDR3 length: 15 residues. Germline CDR1 MNHEY, CDR2 SMNVEV (reference sequence). V dropped 6 bases and J dropped 5; count of bases not matched to a gene: 9. The CDR3 DNA follows: TGTGCCAGCAGCCTGGGGGACAGGGTTGTAGATACGCAGTATTTT. Its translation: CASSLGDRVVDTQYF.

This clone has a handful of counts. The rearrangement joins TRBV5-1 to TRBJ1-2; TRBD1 agrees at 7 bases. CDR1 is SGHRS and CDR2 is YFSETQ in the germline V gene. CDR3 length: 14 amino acids. V shed 4 bases, J shed 8 bases, and the junction held 11 bases outside the gene matches. The CDR3 region has the DNA TGCGCCAGCAGCACAGGACAGGCTGGGTGGGGCTACACCTTC. Translating it yields CASSTGQAGWGYTF. The entire variable domain, with the rest obtained from reference TRBV5-1 and TRBJ1-2, is as follows: KAGVTQTPRYLIKTRGQQVTLSCSPISGHRSVSWYQQTPGQGLQFLFEYFSETQRNKGNFPGRFSGRQFSNSRSEMNVSTLELGDSALYLCASSTGQAGWGYTFGSGTRLTVV.